This T cell receptor (beta chain) was recovered during a study of Ad26.COV2.S vaccination and SARS-CoV-2 variants. Study at large: Intramuscular Ad26.COV2.S at 5x10^10 or 1x10^11 viral particles.

Trimming took 7 bases from V and 0 from J; bases not matched to a gene: 9. The CDR3 has 15 amino acids. Germline V gives CDR1 SQVTM, CDR2 ANQGSEA. Sample treatment: roughly 19 received Ad26.COV2.S at low or high dose, single or two shots; a few received placebo; per-sample allocation not given. Vaccine and placebo recipients were sampled on day 63 after the first injection. This clone has just a few counts. TCRdb keeps only in-frame clones here, not all; method: immunoSEQ multiplex PCR. This table has some 370,000 clones, about four fifths appearing once. The chain recombines TRBV29-1 with TRBJ1-1, with TRBD1 matching 9 bases. Material: peripheral blood, obtained in a trial of Ad26.COV2.S vaccine versus placebo. This clonotype was sampled from a person between 18 and 65 years old who received the Ad26.COV2.S COVID-19 vaccine or a placebo. CDR3 region: CSAGPGQGMNTEAFF. DNA for the CDR3: TGCAGCGCCGGACCGGGACAGGGAATGAACACTGAAGCTTTCTTT.